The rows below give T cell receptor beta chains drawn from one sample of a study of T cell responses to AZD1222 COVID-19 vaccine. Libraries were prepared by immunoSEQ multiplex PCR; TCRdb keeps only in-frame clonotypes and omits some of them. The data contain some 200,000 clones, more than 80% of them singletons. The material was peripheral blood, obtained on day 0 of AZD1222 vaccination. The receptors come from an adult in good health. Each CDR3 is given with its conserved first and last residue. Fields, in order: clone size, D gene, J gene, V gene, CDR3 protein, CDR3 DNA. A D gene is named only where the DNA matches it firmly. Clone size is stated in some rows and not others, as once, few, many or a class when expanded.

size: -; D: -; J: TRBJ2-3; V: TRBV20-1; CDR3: CSASWDSTDTQYF; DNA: TGCAGTGCTAGTTGGGATAGCACAGATACGCAGTATTTT
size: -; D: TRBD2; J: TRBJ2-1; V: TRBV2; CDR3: CASSEVLSGRQFF; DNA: TGTGCCAGCAGTGAAGTTCTTAGCGGGAGGCAGTTCTTC
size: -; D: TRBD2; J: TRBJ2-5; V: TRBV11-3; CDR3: CASSLGGEWGLADIRETQYF; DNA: TGTGCCAGCAGCTTAGGAGGGGAATGGGGACTAGCGGATATTCGGGAGACCCAGTACTTC
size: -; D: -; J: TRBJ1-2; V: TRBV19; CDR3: CASSISNYGYTF; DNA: TGTGCCAGTAGTATTTCTAACTATGGCTACACCTTC
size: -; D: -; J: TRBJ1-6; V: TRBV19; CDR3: CASSTKGWSPLHF; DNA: TGTGCCAGTAGTACGAAGGGCTGGTCACCCCTCCACTTT
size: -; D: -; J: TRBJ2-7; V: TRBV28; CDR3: CASSSRYEQYF; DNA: TGTGCCAGCAGTTCCCGGTACGAGCAGTACTTC
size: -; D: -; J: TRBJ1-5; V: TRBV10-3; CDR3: CAISLGTSDNQPQHF; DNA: TGTGCCATCTCCTTGGGTACGAGTGACAATCAGCCCCAGCATTTT
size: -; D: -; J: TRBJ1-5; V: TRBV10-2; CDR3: CASRDGWGYSNQPQHF; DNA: TGCGCCAGCAGGGACGGGTGGGGTTATAGCAATCAGCCCCAGCATTTT
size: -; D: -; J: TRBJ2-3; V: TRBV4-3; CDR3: CASSHGSSPSTDTQYF; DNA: TGCGCCAGCAGCCATGGGTCCTCCCCTAGCACAGATACGCAGTATTTT
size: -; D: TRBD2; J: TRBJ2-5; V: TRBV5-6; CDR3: CASSLTLGGGAKETQYF; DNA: TGTGCCAGCAGCTTGACGCTTGGCGGGGGAGCCAAAGAGACCCAGTACTTC
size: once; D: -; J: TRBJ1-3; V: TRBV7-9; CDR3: CASSLAGAYSGNTIYF; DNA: TGTGCCAGCAGCTTAGCAGGGGCCTACTCTGGAAACACCATATATTTT
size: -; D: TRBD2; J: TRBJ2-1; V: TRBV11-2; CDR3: CASSSTSGSYNEQFF; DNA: TGTGCCAGCAGCTCCACTAGCGGATCCTACAATGAGCAGTTCTTC
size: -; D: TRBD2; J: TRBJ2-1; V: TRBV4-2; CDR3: CASSQTSGGSSYNEQFF; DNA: TGTGCCAGCAGCCAGACTAGCGGGGGGAGCTCCTACAATGAGCAGTTCTTC
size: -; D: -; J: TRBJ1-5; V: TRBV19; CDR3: CASSPSGGQAQRQPQHF; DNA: TGTGCCAGTAGTCCCTCGGGGGGCCAGGCCCAGAGACAGCCCCAGCATTTT
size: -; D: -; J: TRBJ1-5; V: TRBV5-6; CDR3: CASSLGRVGNQPQHF; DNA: TGTGCCAGCAGCTTGGGAAGGGTTGGCAATCAGCCCCAGCATTTT
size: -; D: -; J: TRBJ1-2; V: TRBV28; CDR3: CASSLRAYGYTF; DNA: TGTGCCAGCAGTCTACGGGCCTATGGCTACACCTTC
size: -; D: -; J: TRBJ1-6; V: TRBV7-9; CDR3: CASSPAIDYPPLHF; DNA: TGTGCCAGCAGCCCTGCTATCGATTATCCACCCCTCCACTTT
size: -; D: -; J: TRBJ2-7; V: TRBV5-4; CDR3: CASSRRGEQYF; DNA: TGTGCCAGCAGCCGCCGGGGCGAGCAGTACTTC
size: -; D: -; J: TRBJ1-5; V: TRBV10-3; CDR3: CAISESGGKGNQPQHF; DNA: TGTGCCATCAGTGAGTCGGGGGGAAAGGGCAATCAGCCCCAGCATTTT
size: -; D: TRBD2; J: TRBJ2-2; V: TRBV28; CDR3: CASTSFSGRINTGELFF; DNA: TGTGCCAGCACATCCTTTAGCGGGAGGATAAACACCGGGGAGCTGTTTTTT